This T cell receptor (beta chain) was sequenced during a study of identical twins. The germline V gene has CDR1 SEHNR and CDR2 FQNEAQ (reference sequence). This CDR3 contains 17 residues. The junction had 13 bases not matched to a gene; V was cut back by 5 bases and J by 4 bases. Template switching created a universal primer site, and the cDNA included unique molecular identifiers. MiXCR was run by TCRdb on the 5' RACE reads, yielding one entry per CDR3 protein. The table lists approximately 700,000 distinct CDR3 sequences, 15% to 20% of them singletons. Healthy Caucasians supplied all donations. These records were also assigned to another study, of T cells expressing NK-cell markers. That paper states: Of the CD8+ T cell pool in about six donors, about 1.0-7.0% was accounted for by dominant NKG2C+ clonotypes.

This receptor was obtained from a young woman in good health. The sample taken for sequencing was PBMCs. The genes are TRBV7-9 and TRBJ1-2; TRBD1 matches 10 bases. The DNA of the CDR3 is TGTGCCAGCAGCGGACGGGGGACAGGGGACACCCGCTATGGCTACACCTTC. Protein product: CASSGRGTGDTRYGYTF. Drawing the rest from reference TRBV7-9 and TRBJ1-2, the complete variable domain is DTGVSQNPRHKITKRGQNVTFRCDPISEHNRLYWYRQTLGQGPEFLTYFQNEAQLEKSRLLSDRFSAERPKGSFSTLEIQRTEQGDSAMYLCASSGRGTGDTRYGYTFGSGTRLTVV.